These 28 T cell receptor beta chains share one sample of origin, sequenced in a study of T cell repertoires in ileal Crohn's disease. TCRdb's table, derived via immunoSEQ multiplex PCR, lists solely in-frame clones and lacks some. The table shows 10,000 to 15,000 clones, with 82% occurring only once. Indicated time point: neoterminal ileum biopsy at postoperative endoscopy, about 6 months after surgery. The sequencing input was ileal tissue. The source is an adult with Crohn's disease.

The sample holds one count of this clone. The rearrangement joins TRBV30 to TRBJ1-4; a possible D gene is TRBD1 (5 bases). V lost 3 bases, J lost 0 bases, and 5 bases lay in between. CDR3 length: 13 amino acids. Germline lookup yields CDR1 GTSNPN and CDR2 SVGIG (reference sequence). In DNA, the CDR3 is TGTGCCTGGAGACAGGCAACTAATGAAAAACTGTTTTTT. It specifies CAWRQATNEKLFF.

This chain joins TRBV6-1 and TRBJ1-4; D is ambiguous. The CDR3 totals 13 residues. The V end was cut by 6 bases, the J end by 4 bases, with 9 bases between. Germline V gene sequence: CDR1 MNHNS, CDR2 SASEGT. Here the CDR3 DNA reads TGTGCCAGCAGGGAAAACAGTAATGAAAAACTGTTTTTT. This gives the protein CASRENSNEKLFF.

V and J are TRBV25-1 and TRBJ1-5; perhaps TRBD1 as D (6 bases). This CDR3 region has 14 residues. V was clipped by 4 bases and J by 3 bases, with 10 bases between them. The germline V gene encodes CDR1 MGHDK and CDR2 SYGVNS. CDR3 sequence reads: CASSARDNNQPQHF. CDR3 nucleotides: TGTGCCAGCAGTGCCCGGGACAACAATCAGCCCCAGCATTTT.

The V and J genes are TRBV18 and TRBJ2-7, with 8 bases identical to TRBD2. Germline trimming cut 5 bases from V and 1 base from J; bases unmatched to any gene: 1. In germline, CDR1 is KGHSH, CDR2 LQKENI. This CDR3 comprises 13 residues. CDR3 sequence reads: CASSTGGSYEQYF. The DNA of the CDR3 is TGTGCCAGCTCAACGGGGGGGTCCTACGAGCAGTACTTC. Together with reference TRBV18 and TRBJ2-7, the CDR3 gives the full variable domain: NAGVMQNPRHLVRRRGQEARLRCSPMKGHSHVYWYRQLPEEGLKFMVYLQKENIIDESGMPKERFSAEFPKEGPSILRIQQVVRGDSAAYFCASSTGGSYEQYFGPGTRLTVT.

The J gene is TRBJ1-2, the V gene TRBV6-5; 8 bases map to TRBD1. Germline values: CDR1 MNHEY, CDR2 SVGAGI. Trimming cost V 6 bases and J 4 bases; bases outside gene matches: 10. The CDR3 has 15 residues. The DNA of the CDR3 is TGTGCCAGCAGCTCAAGCAGGGGGCGGGTCTATGGCTACACCTTC. It encodes CASSSSRGRVYGYTF.

This chain joins TRBV30 and TRBJ2-7; the D gene is possibly TRBD2 (7 bases). Trimming cost V 1 base and J 7 bases, with 26 bases left between them. From germline, CDR1 is GTSNPN and CDR2 SVGIG (reference sequence). This CDR3 has 17 residues. CDR3 residues: CAWSEGRGASEAGEQYF. CDR3 DNA sequence: TGTGCCTGGAGTGAGGGGAGGGGGGCTTCAGAAGCGGGGGAGCAGTACTTC.

Remarks on this clone: One end of the junction does not line up with germline, which may come from a read error. This chain links TRBV7-2 with TRBJ2-1, with 13 bases aligning to TRBD2. Germline lookup yields CDR1 SGHTA and CDR2 FQGNSA. The CDR3 runs 14 residues. For the CDR3, the DNA is TGTGCCAGCAGCGAAGAGGGACTAGCGGGGACCCAGGTCTTC. This translates into CASSEEGLAGTQVF.

The CDR3 coding sequence is TGTGCCAGCAGCTTATCAACAGGGGTGGATGAAGCTTTCTTT. Amino acid sequence: CASSLSTGVDEAFF. The gene calls are TRBV7-9 and TRBJ1-1; 7 bases agree with TRBD1. V was pared by 2 bases and J by 7 bases, with 7 bases of the junction left unmatched. Germline V gene lookup returns CDR1 SEHNR and CDR2 FQNEAQ (reference sequence). The CDR3 totals 14 residues.

This chain joins TRBV5-1 and TRBJ2-7; TRBD2 aligns across 11 bases. J was trimmed by 3 bases and V by 4 bases; bases with no gene match: 6. Germline assignment: CDR1 SGHRS and CDR2 YFSETQ. The CDR3 extends over 15 amino acids. The CDR3 protein is CASSVTSGEIYEQYF. The CDR3 coding sequence is TGCGCCAGCAGCGTGACTAGCGGGGAAATCTACGAGCAGTACTTC.

The J gene is TRBJ2-1, the V gene TRBV4-2, with 9 bases aligning to TRBD2. The CDR3 is made up of 15 amino acids. The junction had 6 bases not matched to a gene; V was cut back by 3 bases and J by 6 bases. The germline gives CDR1 LGHNA, CDR2 YNFKEQ. The CDR3 DNA is TGTGCCAGCAGCCAGACTAGCGGAGGGGGCAATGAGCAGTTCTTC. Translation gives CASSQTSGGGNEQFF.

The chain links TRBV6-1 to TRBJ1-1; TRBD1 matches at 8 bases. The CDR3 consists of 16 residues. Germline V gives CDR1 MNHNS, CDR2 SASEGT. Germline trimming cut 3 bases from V and 6 bases from J; bases unmatched to any gene: 12. The CDR3 DNA reads as TGTGCCAGCAGTGATTTAGGGAGGACAGGGTTCCCTGAAGCTTTCTTT. It codes for CASSDLGRTGFPEAFF.

This clone counts as medium-sized. This sequence joins TRBV30 and TRBJ1-5, with a weak D call TRBD1 (5 bases). The germline V gene encodes CDR1 GTSNPN and CDR2 SVGIG (reference sequence). Between the trimmed V and J ends, which lost 8 bases and 6 bases, there was a span of 14 bases. The CDR3 totals 12 residues. CDR3 DNA: TGTGCCCTATCTACGGGGGGTCAGCCCCAGCATTTT. Translation gives CALSTGGQPQHF.

This clone was observed a few times. CDR3 in amino acids: CASSQGADEQFF. The CDR3 DNA follows: TGCGCCAGCAGCCAAGGGGCAGATGAGCAGTTCTTC. This chain joins TRBV4-1 and TRBJ2-1, with D uncertain. The CDR3 loop spans 12 amino acids. V shed 1 base and J shed 8 bases, with 6 bases lying between them. Germline-derived CDR1 and CDR2 are MGHRA and YSYEKL.

The genes are TRBV2 and TRBJ2-1; D is uncertain. Trimming took 8 bases from V and 8 from J, leaving 10 bases between them. Looked up from germline, CDR1 is SNHLY and CDR2 is FYNNEI. The CDR3 length is 11 residues. This CDR3 reads CASWKSDEQFF. Written as DNA, the CDR3 is TGTGCCAGCTGGAAGAGCGATGAGCAGTTCTTC.

A single count supports this clone. The rearrangement links TRBV19 to TRBJ1-2, with D possibly being TRBD1 (6 bases). V lost 1 base and J 8 bases, leaving 17 bases between the germline ends. The CDR3 sequence is 15 residues long. Germline loops: CDR1 LNHDA, CDR2 SQIVND (reference sequence). The CDR3 here is CASSIGYREAIGYTF. The CDR3 bases are TGTGCCAGTAGTATAGGGTACAGGGAAGCTATAGGCTACACCTTC.

The chain combines TRBV18 with TRBJ1-6, with a weak D call TRBD1 (5 bases). CDR1 and CDR2 from the germline V gene are KGHSH and LQKENI. The CDR3 contains 15 residues. Trimming removed 9 bases at V and 7 bases at J, with 19 bases between. The CDR3 here is CASAWGRAQNSPLHF. DNA for the CDR3: TGTGCCAGTGCGTGGGGCAGGGCCCAAAATTCACCCCTCCACTTT.

The V and J genes are TRBV19 and TRBJ1-1; 7 positions agree with TRBD1. The V gene end was trimmed by 3 bases and the J gene end by 4 bases; junction bases not matched to a gene: 8. There are 15 residues in the CDR3. Germline assignment: CDR1 LNHDA and CDR2 SQIVND (reference sequence). CDR3 protein: CASSMDRLVGTEAFF. The DNA for the CDR3 is TGTGCCAGTAGTATGGACAGGCTGGTAGGCACTGAAGCTTTCTTT.

This rearrangement joins TRBV19 to TRBJ1-5, with TRBD1 matching over 7 bases. This CDR3 comprises 17 residues. The trim removed 4 bases at V and 1 base at J, leaving 10 bases unmatched. Germline lookup yields CDR1 LNHDA and CDR2 SQIVND (reference sequence). DNA for the CDR3: TGTGCCAGTAGTACAAAGCCGGGACAGTCGAGCAATCAGCCCCAGCATTTT. This translates into CASSTKPGQSSNQPQHF. The full variable domain, with the rest looked up from reference TRBV19 and TRBJ1-5, is DGGITQSPKYLFRKEGQNVTLSCEQNLNHDAMYWYRQDPGQGLRLIYYSQIVNDFQKGDIAEGYSVSREKKESFPLTVTSAQKNPTAFYLCASSTKPGQSSNQPQHFGDGTRLSIL.

The rearrangement joins TRBV28 to TRBJ1-1; no clear D gene. Germline loops: CDR1 MDHEN, CDR2 SYDVKM. Trimming cost V 3 bases and J 7 bases, with 15 bases left between them. CDR3 length: 14 amino acids. CDR3 region: CASSFRVIGSEAFF. The CDR3 bases are TGTGCCAGCAGTTTTCGAGTTATAGGGAGTGAAGCTTTCTTT.

The CDR3 bases are TGTGCCAGCAGCTCTTTCCCGGGACAGGGTTTCGATGAGCAGTTCTTC. Translating gives CASSSFPGQGFDEQFF. The V and J genes are TRBV11-3 and TRBJ2-1; 9 bases are shared with TRBD1. The germline V gene encodes CDR1 SGHNT and CDR2 YENEEA. J gave up 8 bases and V 4 bases, and 12 bases lay outside the gene matches. This CDR3 is 16 amino acids long.

The chain carries TRBV5-1 and TRBJ1-1; TRBD1 matches at 7 bases. This CDR3 contains 18 residues. Germline values: CDR1 SGHRS, CDR2 YFSETQ. J was trimmed by 0 bases and V by 1 base; bases with no gene match: 12. CDR3 residues: CASSLMIQGGGVNTEAFF. The DNA for the CDR3 is TGCGCCAGCAGCTTGATGATCCAGGGGGGAGGAGTGAACACTGAAGCTTTCTTT.

The CDR3, as DNA: TGCAGACCGGACGACAGGGGCTACACCTTC. It yields the protein CRPDDRGYTF. The chain carries TRBV20-1 and TRBJ1-2; D possibly corresponds to TRBD1 (6 bases). Germline values: CDR1 DFQATT, CDR2 SNEGSKA (reference sequence). The CDR3 contains 10 residues.

This clone came up once. This chain connects TRBV4-1 to TRBJ2-1, with 11 positions matching TRBD2. The CDR3 sequence is 20 residues long. V shed 0 bases, J shed 3 bases, and the junction held 13 bases outside the gene matches. CDR1 is MGHRA, CDR2 YSYEKL, per germline. CDR3 in amino acids: CASSQDGSPTSGTFYNEQFF. CDR3 bases: TGCGCCAGCAGCCAAGATGGGAGCCCGACTAGCGGGACGTTCTACAATGAGCAGTTCTTC.

The CDR3 is CASSVRGQNTGELFF. CDR3 nucleotides: TGTGCCAGCAGCGTCCGGGGACAGAACACCGGGGAGCTGTTTTTT. This sequence joins TRBV9 and TRBJ2-2, with a tentative D call TRBD1 (6 bases). Trimming took 2 bases from V and 1 from J, leaving 9 bases between them. The CDR3 spans 15 residues. Germline CDR1 reads SGDLS; CDR2 reads YYNGEE.

The chain carries TRBV6-1 and TRBJ1-6, with a tentative D call TRBD1 (5 bases). The ends were cut back, 5 bases at V and 10 bases at J, with 12 bases in the middle. The germline gives CDR1 MNHNS, CDR2 SASEGT. The CDR3 extends over 13 amino acids. In DNA form, the CDR3 reads TGTGCCAGCAGTTCGGCAGGGCGCTCACCCCTCCACTTT. Its translation is CASSSAGRSPLHF.

This clone was recorded a few times. The chain has TRBV11-3 and TRBJ2-1; possible D gene TRBD1, 5 bases. V was trimmed by 5 bases and J by 7 bases, leaving 18 bases between them. The CDR3 spans 15 residues. CDR1 is SGHNT and CDR2 is YENEEA in the germline V gene. CDR3 nucleotide sequence: TGTGCCAGCAGCCCCGGCAGGGCGGCAGGAAATGAGCAGTTCTTC. Translated: CASSPGRAAGNEQFF. Complete variable domain (other parts from reference TRBV11-3 and TRBJ2-1): EAGVVQSPRYKIIEKKQPVAFWCNPISGHNTLYWYLQNLGQGPELLIRYENEEAVDDSQLPKDRFSAERLKGVDSTLKIQPAELGDSAVYLCASSPGRAAGNEQFFGPGTRLTVL.

In nucleotides, the CDR3 is TGTGCCAGCAGCTTGACGGCAGGCTACACTCGAGAGCAGTACTTC. Its protein product is CASSLTAGYTREQYF. The chain recombines TRBV5-6 with TRBJ2-7; D gene ambiguous. Germline-derived CDR1 and CDR2 are SGHDT and YYEEEE. V was cut by 1 base and J by 7 bases, with 18 bases left in between. The CDR3 extends over 15 amino acids.

The J gene is TRBJ2-7, the V gene TRBV11-3, with D hard to call. Germline CDR1 reads SGHNT; CDR2 reads YENEEA. The ends were cut back, 2 bases at V and 3 bases at J, with 5 bases in the middle. The CDR3 has 12 amino acids. The CDR3 loop is CASSLSVYEQYF. CDR3 sequence (DNA): TGTGCCAGCAGCTTATCGGTCTACGAGCAGTACTTC.